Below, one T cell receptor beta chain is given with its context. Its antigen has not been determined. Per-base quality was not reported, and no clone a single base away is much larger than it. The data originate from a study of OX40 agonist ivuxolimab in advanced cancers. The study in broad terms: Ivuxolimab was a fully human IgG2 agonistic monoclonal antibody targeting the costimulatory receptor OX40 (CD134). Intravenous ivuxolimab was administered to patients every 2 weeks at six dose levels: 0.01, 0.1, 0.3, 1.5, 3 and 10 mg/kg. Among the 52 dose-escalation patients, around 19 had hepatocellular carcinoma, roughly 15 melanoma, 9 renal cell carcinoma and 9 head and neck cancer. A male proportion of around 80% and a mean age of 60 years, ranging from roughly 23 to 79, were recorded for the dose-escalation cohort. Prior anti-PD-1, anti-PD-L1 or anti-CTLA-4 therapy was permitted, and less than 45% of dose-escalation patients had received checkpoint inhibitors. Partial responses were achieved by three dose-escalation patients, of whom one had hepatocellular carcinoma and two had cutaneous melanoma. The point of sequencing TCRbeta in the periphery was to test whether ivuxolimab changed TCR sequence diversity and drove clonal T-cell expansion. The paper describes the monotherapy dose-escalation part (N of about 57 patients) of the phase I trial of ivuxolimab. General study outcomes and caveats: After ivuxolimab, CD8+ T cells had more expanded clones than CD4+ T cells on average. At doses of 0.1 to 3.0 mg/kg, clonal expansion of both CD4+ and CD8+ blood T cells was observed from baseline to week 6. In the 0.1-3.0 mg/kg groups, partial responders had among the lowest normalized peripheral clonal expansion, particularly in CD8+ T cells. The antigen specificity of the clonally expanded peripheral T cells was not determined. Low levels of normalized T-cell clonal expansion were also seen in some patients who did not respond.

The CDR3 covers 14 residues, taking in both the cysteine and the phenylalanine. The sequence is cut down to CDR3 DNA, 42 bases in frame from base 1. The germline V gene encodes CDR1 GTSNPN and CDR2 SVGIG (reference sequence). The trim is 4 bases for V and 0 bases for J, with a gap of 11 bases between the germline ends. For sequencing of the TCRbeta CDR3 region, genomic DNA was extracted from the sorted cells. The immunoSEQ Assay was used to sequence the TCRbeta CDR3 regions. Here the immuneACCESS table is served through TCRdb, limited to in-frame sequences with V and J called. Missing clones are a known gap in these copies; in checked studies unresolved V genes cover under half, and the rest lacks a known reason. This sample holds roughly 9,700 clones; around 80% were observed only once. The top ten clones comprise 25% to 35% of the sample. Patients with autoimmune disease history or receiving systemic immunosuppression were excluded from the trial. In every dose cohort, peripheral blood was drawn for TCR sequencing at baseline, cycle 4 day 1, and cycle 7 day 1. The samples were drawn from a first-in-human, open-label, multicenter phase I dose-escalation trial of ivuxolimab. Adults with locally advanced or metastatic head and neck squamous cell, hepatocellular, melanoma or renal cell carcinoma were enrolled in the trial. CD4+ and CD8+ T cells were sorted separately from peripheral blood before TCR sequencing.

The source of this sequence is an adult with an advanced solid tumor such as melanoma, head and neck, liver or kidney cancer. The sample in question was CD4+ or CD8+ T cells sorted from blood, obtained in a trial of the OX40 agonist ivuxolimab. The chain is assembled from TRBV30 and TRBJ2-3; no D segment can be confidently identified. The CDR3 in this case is CAWMPGESTDTQYF. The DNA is TGTGCCTGGATGCCTGGCGAGAGCACAGATACGCAGTATTTT. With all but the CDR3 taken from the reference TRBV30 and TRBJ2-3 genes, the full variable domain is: SQTIHQWPATLVQPVGSPLSLECTVEGTSNPNLYWYRQAAGRGLQLLFYSVGIGQISSEVPQNLSASRPQDRQFILSSKKLLLSDSGFYLCAWMPGESTDTQYFGPGTRLTVL.